Presented here are 5 T cell receptor beta chains from one specimen sequenced in a study of response to subunit inactivated influenza vaccine. A single record per CDR3 protein comes from TCRdb applying MiXCR to the RT-PCR reads. Among around 530,000 distinct CDR3 sequences listed, 10% to 15% were seen once. The sequencing used PBMCs from blood, collected on the day of vaccination. These receptors were obtained from a man in his fifties who received an inactivated influenza vaccine.

This clonotype was picked up a small number of times. The V call is TRBV5-1, the J call TRBJ2-1; 10 bases are a match to TRBD1. Germline CDR1 is SGHRS and CDR2 is YFSETQ. The length of the CDR3 is 16 residues. The V gene end was trimmed by 0 bases and the J gene end by 2 bases; junction bases not matched to a gene: 2. CDR3 in DNA: TGCGCCAGCAGCTTGGGCGACAGGGGGCCCTACAATGAGCAGTTCTTC. Its protein product is CASSLGDRGPYNEQFF.

V is TRBV12-3 or TRBV12-4 and J is TRBJ2-7; D is undetermined. The CDR3 extends over 13 amino acids. V lost 4 bases and J 2 bases, leaving 9 bases between the germline ends. CDR3 DNA sequence: TGTGCCAGCAGTTGGTGGCCAACCTACGAGCAGTACTTC. Translated, it gives CASSWWPTYEQYF.

The genes are TRBV4-3 and TRBJ1-3; tentative D call: TRBD1 (5 bases). Trimming left V 0 bases short and J 2 bases short, with 8 bases between. There are 15 residues in the CDR3. Germline loops: CDR1 LGHNA, CDR2 YSLEER. CDR3 DNA sequence: TGCGCCAGCAGCCAAGAAGGGGCCCCTGGAAACACCATATATTTT. Its protein product is CASSQEGAPGNTIYF.

This clonotype has a count of ten or more. The gene calls are TRBV7-9 and TRBJ1-2, with D possibly being TRBD1 (5 bases). Germline V CDR1 and CDR2: SEHNR, FQNEAQ (reference sequence). The length of the CDR3 is 16 residues. The ends were cut back, 4 bases at V and 2 bases at J, with 17 bases in the middle. CDR3 residues: CASSSYNRTPNYGYTF. The CDR3 region has the DNA TGTGCCAGCAGCTCGTACAACAGGACCCCAAACTATGGCTACACCTTC.

This clonotype was seen more than once but under ten times. The chain uses TRBV20-1 and TRBJ2-7, with TRBD2 matching 8 bases. Germline CDR1 DFQATT, CDR2 SNEGSKA (reference sequence). V lost 3 bases and J lost 0; bases outside the gene matches: 4. There are 14 residues in the CDR3. Here the CDR3 DNA reads TGCAGTGCTAGGGCAAGCGGGAGCTCCTACGAGCAGTACTTC. Protein: CSARASGSSYEQYF.